The following is a T cell receptor (beta chain) sequence with its context. Per the study methods: Amplified reference gene primers provided the basis for estimating nucleated cell counts. Profiled with immunoSEQ multiplex PCR; TCRdb holds only in-frame clones, not every one. V, J and clone size were drawn from that table, and D and trimming were deduced from the DNA. In the table there are approximately 300,000 clones, around 83% of which are singletons. This sample is drawn from a study of blood T cell repertoires in COVID-19. Overall study: Samples taken during acute and convalescent COVID-19 were collected in the United States, Italy and Spain. PBMCs, B-cell-depleted T cells, or T cells were the source of the cDNA or gDNA that made up the material.

Trimming stripped 6 bases from V and 2 bases from J, with 14 bases between. This CDR3 contains 15 residues. In germline, CDR1 is MNHEY, CDR2 SVGAGI. The sequenced sample consisted of peripheral blood. The sequence came from a woman in her 50s with acute or convalescent COVID-19. The rearrangement links TRBV6-5 to TRBJ1-5; tentatively, D is TRBD1 (6 bases). The CDR3 loop reads CASSRGGDGNQPQHF. Here the CDR3 DNA reads TGTGCCAGCAGCCGAGGGGGGGATGGCAATCAGCCCCAGCATTTT.